One and the same sample provided the 12 T cell receptor beta chains below, sequenced in a study of blood T cell repertoires in COVID-19. Clones were read by immunoSEQ multiplex PCR, and TCRdb kept only the in-frame ones, dropping some. The sample lists 150,000 to 160,000 clones; about 89% were seen once. Sequenced: peripheral blood. The receptors were gathered from a man aged 50-60 years with acute or convalescent COVID-19.

The J gene is TRBJ1-5, the V gene TRBV7-9, with 8 bases fitting TRBD1. V shed 4 bases and J 4 bases; nucleotides not matched to a gene: 3. The germline CDR1 and CDR2 sequences are SEHNR and FQNEAQ (reference sequence). The CDR3 length is 14 residues. CDR3 residues: CASSSDRENQPQHF. CDR3 nucleotide sequence: TGTGCCAGCAGCTCGGACAGGGAGAATCAGCCCCAGCATTTT.

The chain carries TRBV5-1 and TRBJ1-4, with 7 bases fitting TRBD1. J gave up 0 bases and V 4 bases, and 6 bases lay outside the gene matches. This CDR3 contains 16 residues. CDR1 and CDR2 (germline): SGHRS, YFSETQ. CDR3 residues: CASSIRTGTTNEKLFF. The CDR3, as DNA: TGCGCCAGCAGCATTCGGACAGGCACAACTAATGAAAAACTGTTTTTT. The complete variable domain, with remaining parts taken from reference TRBV5-1 and TRBJ1-4, reads KAGVTQTPRYLIKTRGQQVTLSCSPISGHRSVSWYQQTPGQGLQFLFEYFSETQRNKGNFPGRFSGRQFSNSRSEMNVSTLELGDSALYLCASSIRTGTTNEKLFFGSGTQLSVL.

The chain links TRBV4-3 to TRBJ2-5, with a tentative D call TRBD1 (6 bases). Germline loops: CDR1 LGHNA, CDR2 YSLEER. This CDR3 spans 15 amino acids. V lost 3 bases and J lost 5, with 16 bases in between. The CDR3 region is CASSQNLGAGETQYF. The CDR3 coding sequence is TGCGCCAGCAGCCAGAACTTGGGGGCCGGGGAGACCCAGTACTTC.

The chain is built from TRBV5-8 and TRBJ2-2; 9 bases agree with TRBD1. The CDR3 spans 15 residues. The V gene's germline CDR1 is SGHTS and CDR2 YDEGEE. The V and J ends lost 2 bases and 7 bases, in that order; junction bases with no gene match: 6. The CDR3 sequence is CASSLQGAPGGELFF. CDR3 bases: TGTGCCAGCAGCTTACAGGGGGCGCCTGGCGGGGAGCTGTTTTTT.

V and J are TRBV5-5 and TRBJ2-5; D possibly corresponds to TRBD1 (5 bases). V shed 4 bases and J shed 2 bases, with 12 bases lying between them. The germline gives CDR1 SGHKS, CDR2 YYEKEE (reference sequence). The CDR3 spans 14 residues. CDR3 nucleotides: TGTGCCAGCAGCCGCGACAGTAAACAAGAGACCCAGTACTTC. Its protein is CASSRDSKQETQYF.

The rearrangement links TRBV6-2 or TRBV6-3 to TRBJ2-2; D possibly corresponds to TRBD2 (6 bases). Per germline, CDR1 MNHEY and CDR2 SVGEGT. Trimming took off 2 bases at V and 6 bases at J, with 10 bases between the two ends. This CDR3 region has 14 residues. Here the CDR3 reads CASSYKREAGELFF. CDR3 bases: TGTGCCAGCAGTTACAAGAGGGAGGCCGGGGAGCTGTTTTTT.

This chain uses TRBV4-2 with TRBJ1-3; D is possibly TRBD1 (5 bases). In germline, CDR1 is LGHNA, CDR2 YNFKEQ. The CDR3 is made up of 13 amino acids. V lost 2 bases to trimming and J lost 3 bases, with 5 bases between them. Written as DNA, the CDR3 is TGTGCCAGCAGCCAACAGGGTGGAAACACCATATATTTT. This gives the protein CASSQQGGNTIYF.

The chain couples TRBV9 to TRBJ2-2, with 7 bases aligning to TRBD1. The CDR3 covers 15 residues. The germline gives CDR1 SGDLS, CDR2 YYNGEE. V lost 0 bases to trimming and J lost 1 base; unmatched junction nucleotides: 0. CDR3 residues: CASSVGQGNTGELFF. The CDR3 coding sequence is TGTGCCAGCAGCGTAGGACAGGGGAACACCGGGGAGCTGTTTTTT.

This sequence joins TRBV3-1 (or the pseudogene TRBV3-2) and TRBJ2-5; no clear D gene. CDR3 length: 15 residues. Germline V CDR1 and CDR2: LGHDT, YNNKEL (reference sequence). V dropped 1 base and J dropped 6 bases, with 15 bases sitting between them. The CDR3 sequence: CASSQANTQSKTQYF. In DNA, the CDR3 is TGTGCCAGCAGCCAAGCCAACACACAATCGAAGACCCAGTACTTC.

The chain joins TRBV18 to TRBJ1-1; 8 bases are shared with TRBD1. After removal of 4 bases from V and 1 base from J, the junction contained 2 bases not matched to a gene. CDR1 KGHSH and CDR2 LQKENI come from the germline V gene. There are 14 residues in the CDR3. The DNA for the CDR3 is TGTGCCAGCTCACGAGGACAGGGGAACACTGAAGCTTTCTTT. The encoded protein is CASSRGQGNTEAFF.

The chain carries TRBV19 and TRBJ2-3; 8 bases are a match to TRBD2. The CDR3 has 14 amino acids. Germline V lookup: CDR1 LNHDA, CDR2 SQIVND (reference sequence). Germline trimming cut 5 bases from V and 7 bases from J; bases unmatched to any gene: 8. CDR3 sequence (DNA): TGTGCCAGTAGTCCGGGGGGGCCGCTAAATACGCAGTATTTT. Translation gives CASSPGGPLNTQYF.

The CDR3 nucleotides read TGTGCCAGCAGCCTAGGAGGGTCGGTTGCCAATGAGCAGTTCTTC. This encodes CASSLGGSVANEQFF. The V call is TRBV5-4, the J call TRBJ2-1; tentatively, D is TRBD2 (6 bases). Germline CDR1 reads SGHNT; CDR2 reads YYREEE (reference sequence). This CDR3 region has 15 residues. Trimming stripped 4 bases from V and 6 bases from J, with 17 bases between.